What follows are 24 T cell receptor beta chains derived from one specimen sequenced in a study of T cells in Graves' hyperthyroidism and ophthalmopathy. RNA transcripts were the template for amplifying TCR beta CDR3 regions. TCR CDR3 underwent first-round RT-PCR with the HTBI primer set. TCRdb processed the multiplex PCR reads anew with MiXCR; each CDR3 protein has one entry. The sample includes around 520,000 distinct CDR3 sequences, about 14% of them seen just once. The sequencing sample was made of blood. The source is a woman aged 40-49 years with Graves' hyperthyroidism.

The V call is TRBV7-9, the J call TRBJ2-5; D ambiguous. This CDR3 is 13 amino acids long. The V end was cut by 3 bases, the J end by 0 bases, with 5 bases between. Germline loops: CDR1 SEHNR, CDR2 FQNEAQ (reference sequence). CDR3 protein: CASSLYNQETQYF. CDR3 in DNA: TGTGCCAGCAGCTTGTACAACCAAGAGACCCAGTACTTC.

The sample holds many counts of this clonotype. The gene calls are TRBV6-1 and TRBJ1-1, with D tentatively TRBD1 (5 bases). The germline V gene has CDR1 MNHNS and CDR2 SASEGT. This CDR3 contains 14 residues. Trimming left V 3 bases short and J 7 bases short, with 15 bases between. The CDR3 reads CASSDGSGLGEAFF. The DNA for the CDR3 is TGTGCCAGCAGTGATGGGTCAGGGCTTGGTGAAGCTTTCTTT.

The rearrangement links TRBV6-1 to TRBJ2-1, with TRBD1 matching over 9 bases. The CDR3 extends over 15 amino acids. Germline CDR1 and CDR2: MNHNS and SASEGT. J was trimmed by 3 bases and V by 6 bases; bases with no gene match: 6. CDR3 protein: CASRLEDRGYNEQFF. The CDR3 DNA follows: TGTGCCAGCAGATTGGAGGACAGGGGCTACAATGAGCAGTTCTTC.

This clonotype came up many times. The V gene is TRBV27, the J gene TRBJ1-4, with TRBD1 matching 7 bases. CDR1 and CDR2 from the germline V gene are MNHEY and SMNVEV (reference sequence). The CDR3 consists of 15 residues. V was clipped by 5 bases and J by 5 bases; unmatched bases: 8. CDR3 bases: TGTGCCAGCAGTGCCCGACAGGGCGGGAATGAAAAACTGTTTTTT. Its translation: CASSARQGGNEKLFF.

In this sample, this clonotype turned up many times. V usage is TRBV19 and J usage is TRBJ2-3; TRBD2 matches at 12 bases. CDR1 is LNHDA, CDR2 SQIVND, per germline (reference sequence). The trim removed 4 bases at V and 5 bases at J, leaving 7 bases unmatched. This CDR3 contains 16 residues. The DNA of the CDR3 is TGTGCCAGTAGTAGTCGACTAGCGGGAGATAAAGATACGCAGTATTTT. Its protein is CASSSRLAGDKDTQYF. Filled out from reference TRBV19 and TRBJ2-3, the complete variable domain reads DGGITQSPKYLFRKEGQNVTLSCEQNLNHDAMYWYRQDPGQGLRLIYYSQIVNDFQKGDIAEGYSVSREKKESFPLTVTSAQKNPTAFYLCASSSRLAGDKDTQYFGPGTRLTVL.

This clonotype has ten or more counts. The chain employs TRBV3-1 and TRBJ2-1; 16 positions match TRBD2. Germline V gene lookup returns CDR1 LGHDT and CDR2 YNNKEL (reference sequence). The CDR3 runs to 15 residues. Trimming took 3 bases from V and 10 from J; bases not matched to a gene: 3. The CDR3 nucleotides read TGTGCCAGCAGCCAGGGGACTAGCGGGAGGGAAGAGCAGTTCTTC. Translated: CASSQGTSGREEQFF.

J is TRBJ1-1 and V is TRBV5-5; the D gene is possibly TRBD1 (5 bases). V was shortened by 0 bases and J by 0 bases, with 12 bases between the two germline ends. The CDR3 has 16 residues. Germline V gives CDR1 SGHKS, CDR2 YYEKEE (reference sequence). For the CDR3, the DNA is TGTGCCAGCAGCTTGGGCAAGACAGATATGAACACTGAAGCTTTCTTT. This codes for CASSLGKTDMNTEAFF.

The genes are TRBV19 and TRBJ2-3; 8 bases fit TRBD2. In germline, CDR1 is LNHDA, CDR2 SQIVND (reference sequence). This CDR3 comprises 16 residues. The trim removed 3 bases at V and 2 bases at J, leaving 7 bases unmatched. CDR3 nucleotides: TGTGCCAGTAGTATTTCTCCGGGAGGGGACACAGATACGCAGTATTTT. Translating gives CASSISPGGDTDTQYF.

This clonotype has just a few counts. The chain combines TRBV30 with TRBJ1-5; D is possibly TRBD1 (6 bases). Germline V gene lookup returns CDR1 GTSNPN and CDR2 SVGIG (reference sequence). The CDR3 covers 14 residues. V dropped 2 bases and J dropped 6 bases, with 14 bases sitting between them. The DNA for the CDR3 is TGTGCCTGGAGTCCCGCGGGGGGCTCTCAGCCCCAGCATTTT. This codes for CAWSPAGGSQPQHF.

This clonotype was counted only a few times. The chain couples TRBV20-1 to TRBJ1-1; 7 bases are a match to TRBD1. The V gene's germline CDR1 is DFQATT and CDR2 SNEGSKA (reference sequence). Trimming cost V 1 base and J 0 bases; bases outside gene matches: 5. The CDR3 is made up of 15 amino acids. This chain's CDR3 is CSARGLDRVNTEAFF. CDR3 sequence (DNA): TGCAGTGCTAGAGGTCTCGACAGGGTGAACACTGAAGCTTTCTTT.

As to this clonotype: A single base separates this from a much larger clone, so it may be a read error. This chain joins TRBV12-3 or TRBV12-4 and TRBJ2-7; 9 bases match TRBD1. After removal of 5 bases from V and 5 bases from J, the junction contained 7 bases not matched to a gene. The CDR3 totals 14 residues. CDR3 DNA sequence: TGTGCCAGCAGTACCGGGACAGGGAGCCACGAGCAGTACTTC. Its protein is CASSTGTGSHEQYF.

There are a few counts of this clonotype. This chain uses TRBV28 with TRBJ1-2, with a possible D match to TRBD1 (6 bases). CDR3 length: 15 residues. V was pared by 2 bases and J by 4 bases, with 14 bases between. CDR1 and CDR2 from the germline V gene are MDHEN and SYDVKM. The CDR3 region is CASSLLPGASYGYTF. The CDR3 region has the DNA TGTGCCAGCAGTTTACTGCCGGGGGCGAGCTATGGCTACACCTTC.

This clonotype was counted ten times or more. The genes are TRBV6-1 and TRBJ2-2; a possible D gene is TRBD2 (6 bases). V lost 6 bases to trimming and J lost 0 bases, with 11 bases between them. The CDR3 sequence is 15 residues long. Per germline, CDR1 MNHNS and CDR2 SASEGT. The CDR3 bases are TGTGCCAGCAGGGGGACTGCGGCGAACACCGGGGAGCTGTTTTTT. Translation gives CASRGTAANTGELFF.

At least ten counts were recorded for this clonotype. The gene calls are TRBV12-3 or TRBV12-4 and TRBJ2-5, with TRBD1 matching over 10 bases. The CDR3 is 14 amino acids. Trimming took 6 bases from V and 6 from J; bases not matched to a gene: 7. CDR3 sequence: CASSLGTGAKTQYF. CDR3 DNA: TGTGCCAGCAGCCTCGGGACAGGGGCGAAGACCCAGTACTTC.

At least ten counts were recorded for this clonotype. Here the CDR3 DNA reads TGCAGTGCTCGACAGTATGGGTCAACTAATGAAAAACTGTTTTTT. It specifies CSARQYGSTNEKLFF. The rearrangement joins TRBV20-1 to TRBJ1-4; a possible D gene is TRBD1 (5 bases). The V end was cut by 5 bases, the J end by 0 bases, with 13 bases between. Germline CDR1 reads DFQATT; CDR2 reads SNEGSKA (reference sequence). The CDR3 consists of 15 residues.

This clonotype occurred once. The rearrangement uses TRBV20-1 and TRBJ1-5, with TRBD1 identical over 8 bases. V was clipped by 3 bases and J by 4 bases; unmatched bases: 5. The CDR3 is 14 amino acids. Germline loops: CDR1 DFQATT, CDR2 SNEGSKA (reference sequence). CDR3 nucleotides: TGCAGTGCTAGTTCAGGGGGCTTTAATCAGCCCCAGCATTTT. Translating it yields CSASSGGFNQPQHF.

This clonotype was observed a few times. The J gene is TRBJ2-7, the V gene TRBV4-1, with 7 bases that match TRBD1. Germline assignment: CDR1 MGHRA and CDR2 YSYEKL. V dropped 0 bases and J dropped 0; count of bases not matched to a gene: 8. The CDR3 has 17 amino acids. The CDR3: CASSQDRGTVSSYEQYF. CDR3 nucleotide sequence: TGCGCCAGCAGCCAAGATAGGGGGACAGTAAGCTCCTACGAGCAGTACTTC.

This clonotype was recorded many times. This chain connects TRBV20-1 to TRBJ2-3; 7 nucleotides line up with TRBD2. Germline values: CDR1 DFQATT, CDR2 SNEGSKA (reference sequence). V dropped 3 bases and J dropped 1; count of bases not matched to a gene: 4. The CDR3 length is 14 residues. DNA for the CDR3: TGCAGTGCTAGTGGGCGGGAGCGCACAGATACGCAGTATTTT. It specifies CSASGRERTDTQYF.

This clonotype was seen many times. This rearrangement joins TRBV5-1 to TRBJ1-1; D gene uncertain. Germline loops: CDR1 SGHRS, CDR2 YFSETQ. Trimming took off 0 bases at V and 1 base at J, with 7 bases between the two ends. This CDR3 is 14 amino acids long. CDR3 loop: CASSLEWANTEAFF. CDR3 bases: TGCGCCAGCAGCTTGGAGTGGGCGAACACTGAAGCTTTCTTT.

This clonotype showed up just a few times. The chain carries TRBV28 and TRBJ1-5; D gene ambiguous. This CDR3 is built from 13 residues. From germline, CDR1 is MDHEN and CDR2 SYDVKM. V was clipped by 6 bases and J by 2 bases, with 8 bases between them. The CDR3 reads CASRRLGNQPQHF. CDR3 sequence (DNA): TGTGCCAGCAGAAGATTGGGCAATCAGCCCCAGCATTTT.

This clonotype was counted at least ten times. The chain joins TRBV15 to TRBJ1-5, with a possible D match to TRBD1 (6 bases). V was cut by 6 bases and J by 4 bases, with 16 bases left in between. This CDR3 contains 15 residues. Germline lookup yields CDR1 LNHNV and CDR2 YYDKDF (reference sequence). CDR3 amino acids: CATREGGRGNQPQHF. The CDR3 bases are TGTGCCACCAGGGAAGGGGGACGCGGAAATCAGCCCCAGCATTTT. Together with reference TRBV15 and TRBJ1-5, the CDR3 gives the full variable domain: DAMVIQNPRYQVTQFGKPVTLSCSQTLNHNVMYWYQQKSSQAPKLLFHYYDKDFNNEADTPDNFQSRRPNTSFCFLDIRSPGLGDTAMYLCATREGGRGNQPQHFGDGTRLSIL.

This clonotype occurred many times. The V gene is TRBV11-3, the J gene TRBJ2-7; D ambiguous. Trimming removed 1 base at V and 0 bases at J, with 10 bases between. The CDR3 is 15 amino acids. Germline V gene data show CDR1 as SGHNT and CDR2 as YENEEA. The CDR3 sequence: CASSLVSAPSYEQYF. CDR3 coding DNA: TGTGCCAGCAGCTTAGTTTCCGCCCCCTCCTACGAGCAGTACTTC.

This rearrangement joins TRBV10-3 to TRBJ2-2, with D maybe TRBD2 (5 bases). V dropped 0 bases and J dropped 6 bases, with 11 bases sitting between them. CDR3 length: 15 residues. Germline V gene data show CDR1 as ENHRY and CDR2 as SYGVKD. The DNA for the CDR3 is TGTGCCATCAGTGAGTCCCCCACGGGATCCGGGGAGCTGTTTTTT. It codes for CAISESPTGSGELFF.

The rearrangement links TRBV27 to TRBJ2-7, with D unclear. Per the germline V gene, CDR1 is MNHEY and CDR2 is SMNVEV (reference sequence). V lost 5 bases and J lost 0, with 11 bases in between. The CDR3 consists of 14 residues. The chain's CDR3 is CASSPATPSYEQYF. DNA for the CDR3: TGTGCCAGCAGTCCAGCGACACCCTCCTACGAGCAGTACTTC.